Sequencing of this T cell receptor beta chain was carried out in a study of cytomegalovirus exposure and HLA in healthy donors. Both 60 Vbeta primers and 13 Jbeta primers went into the PCR. TCRdb's copy holds only in-frame clones and misses some; the assay was immunoSEQ multiplex PCR. The repertoire holds under 200,000 clones, with around four fifths as singletons. The count of this clone is one. This CDR3 has 15 amino acids. Per germline, CDR1 SGHNT and CDR2 YYREEE (reference sequence). Trimming left V 4 bases short and J 1 base short, with 14 bases between. This sequence originates from a male donor in good health and CMV-seropositive. Material for sequencing was PBMCs. This chain connects TRBV5-4 to TRBJ2-5; D may be TRBD2 (5 bases). The CDR3 nucleotides are TGTGCCAGCAGCGCGGGCCCAATGGCCCAAGAGACCCAGTACTTC. Encoded protein: CASSAGPMAQETQYF.